Shown below are 17 T cell receptor beta chains from a single sample sequenced in a study of cytomegalovirus exposure and HLA in healthy donors. 60 Vbeta and 13 Jbeta primers were used in PCR. Measured with immunoSEQ multiplex PCR; TCRdb has only the in-frame clones, and not every one. This repertoire comprises 30,000 to 35,000 clones; its ten largest clones make up approximately 2%. Sequencing was performed on PBMCs. The receptors shown here come from a woman in her forties in good health and CMV-seropositive.

The CDR3 coding sequence is TGTGCCTGGAGTGTAAAGGTCGGACAAGCGAAGGCCTACGAGCAGTACTTC. Protein: CAWSVKVGQAKAYEQYF. This rearrangement joins TRBV30 to TRBJ2-7, with a tentative D call TRBD1 (5 bases). Germline V lookup: CDR1 GTSNPN, CDR2 SVGIG (reference sequence). This CDR3 has 17 amino acids. Deletions cut 0 bases from V and 2 bases from J, with 20 bases between.

V gene TRBV7-9 combines with J gene TRBJ1-1; D unclear. V was pared by 2 bases and J by 0 bases, with 7 bases between. Germline V CDR1 and CDR2: SEHNR, FQNEAQ (reference sequence). This CDR3 region has 14 residues. The chain's CDR3 is CASSLSTMNTEAFF. The CDR3 DNA reads as TGTGCCAGCAGCTTATCCACAATGAACACTGAAGCTTTCTTT.

This sequence joins TRBV5-1 and TRBJ2-1; D call uncertain. The CDR3 extends over 16 amino acids. Germline V gives CDR1 SGHRS, CDR2 YFSETQ. Trimming removed 3 bases at V and 2 bases at J, with 15 bases between. CDR3 sequence: CASSSPTNHPYNEQFF. The CDR3 coding sequence is TGCGCCAGCAGCTCCCCCACTAATCATCCCTACAATGAGCAGTTCTTC.

The rearrangement links TRBV5-1 to TRBJ2-7, with D possibly matching TRBD2 (6 bases). CDR1 and CDR2 from the germline V gene are SGHRS and YFSETQ. V was cut by 0 bases and J by 0 bases, with 13 bases left in between. The CDR3 is made up of 16 amino acids. The chain's CDR3 is CASSLGMARGSYEQYF. The CDR3 DNA follows: TGCGCCAGCAGCTTGGGGATGGCGCGGGGCTCCTACGAGCAGTACTTC.

The chain is built from TRBV20-1 and TRBJ1-2; no definite D call. Germline V gives CDR1 DFQATT, CDR2 SNEGSKA (reference sequence). This CDR3 is 10 amino acids long. Trimming took off 4 bases at V and 4 bases at J, with 4 bases between the two ends. DNA for the CDR3: TGCAGTGCTACCAGCTATGGCTACACCTTC. Translated, it gives CSATSYGYTF.

The chain combines TRBV15 with TRBJ2-5, with a possible D match to TRBD2 (5 bases). CDR1 and CDR2 from the germline V gene are LNHNV and YYDKDF (reference sequence). V was cut by 0 bases and J by 5 bases, with 16 bases left in between. The CDR3 consists of 16 residues. The CDR3 DNA sequence: TGTGCCACCAGCAGAGATCGGGCCTCGACGGGGGAGACCCAGTACTTC. Protein product: CATSRDRASTGETQYF.

This chain joins TRBV27 and TRBJ1-1; TRBD1 aligns across 7 bases. Trimming cost V 10 bases and J 7 bases; bases outside gene matches: 18. Per germline, CDR1 MNHEY and CDR2 SMNVEV (reference sequence). The CDR3 covers 15 residues. CDR3 in DNA: TGTGCCACTATCCCTCGGACAGGAGCCTTCGGTGAAGCTTTCTTT. Its protein product is CATIPRTGAFGEAFF.

This chain links TRBV19 with TRBJ1-4; tentative D call: TRBD1 (6 bases). Trimming pared 1 base from V and 10 bases from J, leaving 16 bases between. Germline CDR1 LNHDA, CDR2 SQIVND (reference sequence). This CDR3 has 15 amino acids. For the CDR3, the DNA is TGTGCCAGTAGTATAGGAGGTCGGGGACAAGGAAAACTGTTTTTT. It translates to CASSIGGRGQGKLFF. Looking up the rest from reference TRBV19 and TRBJ1-4 gives the full variable domain: DGGITQSPKYLFRKEGQNVTLSCEQNLNHDAMYWYRQDPGQGLRLIYYSQIVNDFQKGDIAEGYSVSREKKESFPLTVTSAQKNPTAFYLCASSIGGRGQGKLFFGSGTQLSVL.

V is TRBV6-4 and J is TRBJ1-5; no reliable D call. Germline V gene data show CDR1 as MRHNA and CDR2 as SNTAGT. CDR3 length equals 13 residues. V lost 5 bases and J lost 8, with 13 bases in between. The CDR3 loop reads CASSRELGEPQHF. Written as DNA, the CDR3 is TGTGCCAGCAGTCGGGAGCTCGGGGAGCCCCAGCATTTT.

This chain's CDR3 is CASSSGQGTEAFF. CDR3 bases: TGTGCCAGCAGCTCGGGACAGGGGACTGAAGCTTTCTTT. This chain links TRBV7-9 with TRBJ1-1; 10 positions agree with TRBD1. Germline V gives CDR1 SEHNR, CDR2 FQNEAQ (reference sequence). This CDR3 region has 13 residues. V shed 4 bases, J shed 5 bases, and the junction held 1 base outside the gene matches. Supplemented by reference TRBV7-9 and TRBJ1-1, the full variable domain reads DTGVSQNPRHKITKRGQNVTFRCDPISEHNRLYWYRQTLGQGPEFLTYFQNEAQLEKSRLLSDRFSAERPKGSFSTLEIQRTEQGDSAMYLCASSSGQGTEAFFGQGTRLTVV.

The chain employs TRBV7-8 and TRBJ2-6; TRBD1 aligns across 9 bases. Losses at the gene ends were 1 base for V and 1 base for J; bases not matched to a gene: 2. The CDR3 contains 17 residues. Germline V gives CDR1 SGHVS, CDR2 FQNEAQ. CDR3: CASSLGDRASGANVLTF. The DNA for the CDR3 is TGTGCCAGCAGCTTAGGGGACAGGGCTTCTGGGGCCAACGTCCTGACTTTC.

The V gene is TRBV7-9, the J gene TRBJ1-1; D gene unclear. This CDR3 contains 15 residues. Per the germline V gene, CDR1 is SEHNR and CDR2 is FQNEAQ (reference sequence). V shed 1 base and J shed 1 base, with 10 bases lying between them. The CDR3 spells CASSLGHHQNTEAFF. The CDR3 DNA reads TGTGCCAGCAGCTTAGGACACCATCAGAACACTGAAGCTTTCTTT.

The chain combines TRBV2 with TRBJ1-4, with D perhaps matching TRBD1 (6 bases). The CDR3 consists of 14 residues. From germline, CDR1 is SNHLY and CDR2 FYNNEI. V was pared by 1 base and J by 4 bases, with 7 bases between. The CDR3 DNA sequence: TGTGCCAGCAGTGAAGGGGGACATAATGAAAAACTGTTTTTT. Translation: CASSEGGHNEKLFF.

The genes are TRBV15 and TRBJ2-6; no clear D. V lost 7 bases to trimming and J lost 0 bases, with 4 bases between them. Germline CDR1 reads LNHNV; CDR2 reads YYDKDF (reference sequence). The CDR3 totals 13 residues. CDR3 loop: CATTRSGANVLTF. The CDR3 coding sequence is TGTGCCACCACTCGCTCTGGGGCCAACGTCCTGACTTTC. The variable domain in full, completed from reference TRBV15 and TRBJ2-6, reads DAMVIQNPRYQVTQFGKPVTLSCSQTLNHNVMYWYQQKSSQAPKLLFHYYDKDFNNEADTPDNFQSRRPNTSFCFLDIRSPGLGDTAMYLCATTRSGANVLTFGAGSRLTVL.

V usage is TRBV4-1 and J usage is TRBJ2-7, with 7 bases fitting TRBD2. CDR1 is MGHRA and CDR2 is YSYEKL in the germline V gene. The CDR3 is 17 amino acids. J was trimmed by 4 bases and V by 0 bases; bases with no gene match: 12. CDR3 sequence reads: CASSQDAASGDRYEQYF. The CDR3 nucleotides read TGCGCCAGCAGCCAAGACGCAGCGAGCGGGGATCGGTACGAGCAGTACTTC.

The chain uses TRBV28 and TRBJ2-7; D remains ambiguous. V was pared by 5 bases and J by 2 bases, with 4 bases between. The length of the CDR3 is 11 residues. Germline V gene data show CDR1 as MDHEN and CDR2 as SYDVKM. CDR3 DNA: TGTGCCAGCAGTATAACCTACGAGCAGTACTTC. Translation gives CASSITYEQYF.

The J gene is TRBJ1-1, the V gene TRBV6-1; D remains unclear. The CDR3 consists of 13 residues. Trimming took 10 bases from V and 1 from J, leaving 13 bases between them. CDR1 and CDR2 from the germline V gene are MNHNS and SASEGT. CDR3 in amino acids: CATYLIKNTEAFF. The CDR3 nucleotides read TGTGCCACCTATTTGATAAAGAACACTGAAGCTTTCTTT.